This T cell receptor beta chain is drawn from a study of T cell repertoires in cytomegalovirus infection. TCRdb reprocessed the reads with MiXCR, giving one entry per CDR3 protein. This table has a few hundred thousand distinct CDR3 sequences, approximately 10% appearing once. The CDR3 totals 15 residues. In germline, CDR1 is DFQATT, CDR2 SNEGSKA (reference sequence). Trimming took 6 bases from V and 0 from J, leaving 15 bases between them. This clonotype has a handful of counts. Sequencing used PBMCs. The receptor's source is a human donor in good health (CMV status not recorded). Some clones in this sample may be carry-over from other donors' samples. The rearrangement joins TRBV20-1 to TRBJ2-1, with D possibly being TRBD1 or TRBD2 (5 bases each). CDR3 nucleotides: TGCAGTGCGGAACCGGGGCTTAGCTCCTACAATGAGCAGTTCTTC. Protein: CSAEPGLSSYNEQFF.